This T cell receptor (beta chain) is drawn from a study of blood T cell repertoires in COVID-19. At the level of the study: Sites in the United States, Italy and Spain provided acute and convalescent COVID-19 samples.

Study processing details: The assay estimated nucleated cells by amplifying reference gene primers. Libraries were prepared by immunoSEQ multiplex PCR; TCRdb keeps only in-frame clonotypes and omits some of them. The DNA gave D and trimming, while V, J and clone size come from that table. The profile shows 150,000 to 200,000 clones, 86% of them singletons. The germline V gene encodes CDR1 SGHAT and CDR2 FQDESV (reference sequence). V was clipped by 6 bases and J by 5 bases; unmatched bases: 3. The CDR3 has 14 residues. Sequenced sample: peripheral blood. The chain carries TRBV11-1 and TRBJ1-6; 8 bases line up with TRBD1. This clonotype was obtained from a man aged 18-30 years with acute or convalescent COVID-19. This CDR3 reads CASSRTGNNSPLHF. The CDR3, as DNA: TGTGCCAGCAGTCGGACAGGGAATAATTCACCCCTCCACTTT.